The present TCR beta chain was sequenced within a study of T cell responses to AZD1222 COVID-19 vaccine. The assay was immunoSEQ multiplex PCR, and TCRdb's table has in-frame clones only and misses some. The sample contains around 88,000 clones, 85% to 90% of which appear only once. The CDR3 extends over 13 amino acids. The germline V and J ends were trimmed by 6 bases and 8 bases, with 16 bases remaining between them. Germline CDR1 reads SEHNR; CDR2 reads FQNEAQ (reference sequence). This receptor was taken from an adult in good health. This rearrangement joins TRBV7-9 to TRBJ1-2, with D unresolved. The sample in question was peripheral blood, obtained on day 0 of MenACWY control vaccination. CDR3 nucleotide sequence: TGTGCCAGCAGTCAGGCGTGGGGTTACGGCTACACCTTC. This gives the protein CASSQAWGYGYTF.